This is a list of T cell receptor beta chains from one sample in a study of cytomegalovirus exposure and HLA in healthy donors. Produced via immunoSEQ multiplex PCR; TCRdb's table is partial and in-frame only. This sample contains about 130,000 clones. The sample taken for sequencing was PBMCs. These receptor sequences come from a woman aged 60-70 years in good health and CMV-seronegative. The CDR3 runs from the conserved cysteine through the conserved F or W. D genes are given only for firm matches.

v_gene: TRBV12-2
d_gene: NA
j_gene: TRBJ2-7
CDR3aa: CASRLCIWTDSGSLREQYF
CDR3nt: TGTGCAAGTCGCTTATGTATATGGACCGATAGCGGGAGCTTACGAGAGCAGTACTTC

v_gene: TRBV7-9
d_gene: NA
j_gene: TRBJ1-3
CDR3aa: CASTDVGVMSSGNTIYF
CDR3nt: TGTGCCAGCACCGACGTAGGGGTAATGAGCTCTGGAAACACCATATATTTT

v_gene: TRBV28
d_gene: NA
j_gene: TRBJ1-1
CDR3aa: CASSFYGNTEAFF
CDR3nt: TGTGCCAGCAGTTTTTACGGGAACACTGAAGCTTTCTTT

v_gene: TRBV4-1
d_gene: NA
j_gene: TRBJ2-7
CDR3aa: CASSQDEGPAGEQYF
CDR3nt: TGCGCCAGCAGCCAAGATGAGGGGCCTGCGGGGGAGCAGTACTTC

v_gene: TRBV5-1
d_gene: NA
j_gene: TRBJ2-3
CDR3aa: CASRLDGDKTDTQYF
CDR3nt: TGCGCCAGCAGGTTAGACGGCGACAAGACAGATACGCAGTATTTT

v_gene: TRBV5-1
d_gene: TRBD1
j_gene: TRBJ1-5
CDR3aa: CASSPGQGGDQPQHF
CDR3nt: TGCGCCAGCAGCCCCGGACAGGGAGGGGATCAGCCCCAGCATTTT

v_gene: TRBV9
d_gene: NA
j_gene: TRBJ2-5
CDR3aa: CASSVGYSQETQYF
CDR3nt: TGTGCCAGCAGCGTAGGATACAGCCAAGAGACCCAGTACTTC

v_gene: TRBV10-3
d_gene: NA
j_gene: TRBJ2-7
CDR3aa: CAISVEALEQYF
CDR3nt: TGTGCCATCAGTGTTGAGGCCCTCGAGCAGTACTTC

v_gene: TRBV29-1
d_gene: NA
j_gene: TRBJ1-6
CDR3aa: CSVARDSPLHF
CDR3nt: TGCAGCGTTGCCCGGGATTCACCCCTCCACTTT

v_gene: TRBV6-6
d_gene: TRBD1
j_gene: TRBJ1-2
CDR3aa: CASRRTGGNYGYTF
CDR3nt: TGTGCCAGCAGGAGGACAGGGGGTAACTATGGCTACACCTTC

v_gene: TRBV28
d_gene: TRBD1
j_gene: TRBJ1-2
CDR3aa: CASRPGGASGNYGYTF
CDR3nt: TGTGCCAGCAGGCCAGGGGGCGCGAGTGGTAACTATGGCTACACCTTC

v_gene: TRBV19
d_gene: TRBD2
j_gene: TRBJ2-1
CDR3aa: CATGGTDARRSYNEQFF
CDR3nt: TGTGCCACGGGGGGGACTGACGCGAGAAGGTCCTACAATGAGCAGTTCTTC

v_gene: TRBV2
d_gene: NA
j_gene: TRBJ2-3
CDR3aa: CASSGESGDTQYF
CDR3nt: TGTGCCAGCAGCGGAGAGTCCGGAGATACGCAGTATTTT

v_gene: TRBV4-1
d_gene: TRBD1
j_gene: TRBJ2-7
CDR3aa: CASSQDMAGTGGIRQYF
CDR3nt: TGCGCCAGCAGCCAAGATATGGCCGGGACAGGGGGGATTAGGCAGTACTTC

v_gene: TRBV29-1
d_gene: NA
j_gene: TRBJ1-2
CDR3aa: CSVVQGSWNGYTF
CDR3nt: TGCAGCGTTGTCCAGGGGTCTTGGAATGGCTACACCTTC

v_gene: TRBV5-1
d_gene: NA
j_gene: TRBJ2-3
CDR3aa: CASSSAGGSDTQYF
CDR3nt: TGCGCCAGCAGCTCGGCAGGGGGGTCAGATACGCAGTATTTT

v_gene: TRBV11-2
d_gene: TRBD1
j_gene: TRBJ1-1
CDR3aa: CASSLVGTGVNTEAFF
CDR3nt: TGTGCCAGCAGCTTAGTAGGGACAGGGGTAAACACTGAAGCTTTCTTT

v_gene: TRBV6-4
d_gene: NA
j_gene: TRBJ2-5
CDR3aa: CASSEALGGTQYF
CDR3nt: TGTGCCAGCAGTGAGGCCCTGGGAGGGACCCAGTACTTC

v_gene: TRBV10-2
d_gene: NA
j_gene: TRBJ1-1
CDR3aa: CASSGGVGTEAFF
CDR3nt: TGCGCCAGCAGTGGGGGGGTAGGCACTGAAGCTTTCTTT

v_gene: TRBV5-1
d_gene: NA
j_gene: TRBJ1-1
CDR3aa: CASSTRGMNTEAFF
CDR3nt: TGCGCCAGCAGCACCAGGGGAATGAACACTGAAGCTTTCTTT

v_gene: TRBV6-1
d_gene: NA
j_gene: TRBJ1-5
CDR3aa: CASSESRNYQPQHF
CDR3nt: TGTGCCAGCAGTGAAAGCCGAAACTATCAGCCCCAGCATTTT

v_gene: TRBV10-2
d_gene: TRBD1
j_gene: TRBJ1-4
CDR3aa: CASRGTGFSEKLFF
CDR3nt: TGCGCCAGCAGAGGGACAGGGTTCTCGGAAAAACTGTTTTTT

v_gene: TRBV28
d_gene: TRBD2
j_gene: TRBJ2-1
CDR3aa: CASSTPLSSGGSFF
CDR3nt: TGTGCCAGCAGCACCCCCCTGAGTAGCGGGGGGTCGTTCTTC

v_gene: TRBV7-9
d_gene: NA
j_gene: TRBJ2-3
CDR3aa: CASSADTRTDTQYF
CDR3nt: TGTGCCAGCAGCGCGGACACCCGCACAGATACGCAGTATTTT

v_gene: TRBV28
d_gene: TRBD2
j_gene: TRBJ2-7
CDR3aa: CATSSGNYEQYF
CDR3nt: TGTGCCACCTCTAGCGGGAACTACGAGCAGTACTTC

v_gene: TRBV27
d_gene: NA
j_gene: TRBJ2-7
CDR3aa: CASTPLPGSNYEQYF
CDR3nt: TGTGCCAGCACCCCCCTCCCAGGGTCGAACTACGAGCAGTACTTC

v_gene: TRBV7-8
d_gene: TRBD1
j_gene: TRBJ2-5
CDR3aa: CASSTPRDRGIGEQYF
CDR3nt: TGTGCCAGCAGCACGCCCCGGGACAGGGGGATTGGGGAGCAGTACTTC

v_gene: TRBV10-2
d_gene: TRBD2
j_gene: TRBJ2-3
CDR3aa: CASRGVREVTDTQYF
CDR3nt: TGCGCCAGCAGGGGGGTGCGGGAGGTCACAGATACGCAGTATTTT

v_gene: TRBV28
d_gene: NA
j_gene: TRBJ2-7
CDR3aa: CASSPPRYEQYF
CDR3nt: TGTGCCAGCAGCCCCCCCAGATACGAGCAGTACTTC

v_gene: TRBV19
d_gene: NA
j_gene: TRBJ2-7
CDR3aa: CASSIGSGDYEQYF
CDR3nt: TGTGCCAGTAGTATAGGTAGCGGCGACTACGAGCAGTACTTC

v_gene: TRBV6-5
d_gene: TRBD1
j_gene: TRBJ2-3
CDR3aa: CASSSGTGDGSDTQYF
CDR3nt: TGTGCCAGCAGTTCCGGGACAGGGGACGGGTCAGATACGCAGTATTTT

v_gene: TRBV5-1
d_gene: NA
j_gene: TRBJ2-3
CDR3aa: CASSEPGDDTQYF
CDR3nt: TGCGCCAGCAGCGAACCAGGGGACGATACGCAGTATTTT

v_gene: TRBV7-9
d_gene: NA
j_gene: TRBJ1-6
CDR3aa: CASSLAGRNSPLHF
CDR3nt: TGTGCCAGCAGCTTAGCGGGGCGTAATTCACCCCTCCACTTT

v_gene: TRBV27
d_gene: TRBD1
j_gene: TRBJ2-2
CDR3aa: CASSLMGQVNTGELFF
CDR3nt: TGTGCCAGCAGTCTTATGGGACAGGTTAACACCGGGGAGCTGTTTTTT

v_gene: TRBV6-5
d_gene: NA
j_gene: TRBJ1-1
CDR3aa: CASHDRTILNTEAFF
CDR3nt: TGTGCCAGTCACGACAGGACGATCCTGAACACTGAAGCTTTCTTT

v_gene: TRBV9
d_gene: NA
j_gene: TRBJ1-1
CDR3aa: CASSARPGMGEAFF
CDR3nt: TGTGCCAGCAGCGCCCGTCCGGGGATGGGTGAAGCTTTCTTT

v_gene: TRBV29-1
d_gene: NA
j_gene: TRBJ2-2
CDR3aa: CSVGGAGELFF
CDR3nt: TGCAGCGTTGGGGGGGCCGGGGAGCTGTTTTTT

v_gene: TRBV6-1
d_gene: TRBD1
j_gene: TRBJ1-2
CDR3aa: CASSNDRAYGYTF
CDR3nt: TGTGCCAGCAGCAATGACAGGGCCTATGGCTACACCTTC

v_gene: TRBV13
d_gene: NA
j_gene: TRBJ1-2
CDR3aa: CASSLGLGGNYGYTF
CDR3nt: TGTGCCAGCAGCTTAGGCCTCGGAGGGAACTATGGCTACACCTTC

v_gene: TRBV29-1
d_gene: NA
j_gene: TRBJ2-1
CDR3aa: CSVEDLAASSYNEQFF
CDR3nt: TGCAGCGTTGAAGATCTCGCGGCCAGCTCCTACAATGAGCAGTTCTTC

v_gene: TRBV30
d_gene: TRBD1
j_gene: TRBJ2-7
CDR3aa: CAWSPGQGFLHEQYF
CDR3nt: TGTGCCTGGAGTCCTGGACAGGGTTTCCTCCACGAGCAGTACTTC

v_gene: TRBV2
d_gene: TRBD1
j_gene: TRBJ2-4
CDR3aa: CASDRVVAKNIQYF
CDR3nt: TGTGCCAGCGACAGGGTCGTAGCCAAAAACATTCAGTACTTC

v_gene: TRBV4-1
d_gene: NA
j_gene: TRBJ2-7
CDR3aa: CASSQGSGKVTQRSYEQYF
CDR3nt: TGCGCCAGCAGCCAAGGGTCTGGTAAAGTGACCCAGAGGTCCTACGAGCAGTACTTC

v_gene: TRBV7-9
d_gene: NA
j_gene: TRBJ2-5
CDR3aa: CASGQGSLETQYF
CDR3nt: TGTGCCAGCGGCCAGGGTTCGTTGGAGACCCAGTACTTC

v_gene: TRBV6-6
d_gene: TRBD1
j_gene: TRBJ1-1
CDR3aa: CASSYSRTGNTEAFF
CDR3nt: TGTGCCAGCAGTTACTCTAGGACAGGGAACACTGAAGCTTTCTTT

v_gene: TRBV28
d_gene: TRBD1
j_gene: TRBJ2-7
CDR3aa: CASITGGIYEQYF
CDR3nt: TGTGCCAGCATTACAGGGGGCATATACGAGCAGTACTTC

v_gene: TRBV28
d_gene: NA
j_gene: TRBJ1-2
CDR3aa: CASSLSEYGYTF
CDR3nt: TGTGCCAGCAGTTTATCGGAGTATGGCTACACCTTC

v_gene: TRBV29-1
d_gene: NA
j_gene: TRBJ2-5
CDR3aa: CSVGLWDF
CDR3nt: TGCAGCGTGGGACTTTGGGACTTC

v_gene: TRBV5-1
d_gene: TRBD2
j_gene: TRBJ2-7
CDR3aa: CASSQRGGSGAGLYEQYF
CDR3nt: TGCGCCAGCAGCCAACGGGGAGGGAGTGGCGCCGGGCTCTACGAGCAGTACTTC

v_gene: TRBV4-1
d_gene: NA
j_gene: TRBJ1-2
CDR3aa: CASSQLGLNYGYTF
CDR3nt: TGCGCCAGCAGCCAATTGGGCCTTAACTATGGCTACACCTTC

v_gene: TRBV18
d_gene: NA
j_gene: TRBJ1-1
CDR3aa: CASSGLLQGNTEAFF
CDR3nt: TGTGCCAGCTCAGGCCTATTACAGGGGAACACTGAAGCTTTCTTT

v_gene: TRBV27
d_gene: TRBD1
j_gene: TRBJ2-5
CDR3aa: CASSPSGQGAFETQYF
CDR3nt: TGTGCCAGCAGTCCCTCGGGACAGGGGGCCTTTGAGACCCAGTACTTC

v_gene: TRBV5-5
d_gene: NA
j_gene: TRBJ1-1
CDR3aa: CASSLGAGQGGTEAFF
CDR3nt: TGTGCCAGCAGCTTGGGGGCAGGGCAGGGTGGCACTGAAGCTTTCTTT

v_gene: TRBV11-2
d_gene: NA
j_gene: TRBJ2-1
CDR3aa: CASSLLRTDNEQFF
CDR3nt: TGTGCCAGCAGCTTATTGAGGACAGACAATGAGCAGTTCTTC

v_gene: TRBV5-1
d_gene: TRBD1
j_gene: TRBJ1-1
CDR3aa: CASSQRQGGTEAFF
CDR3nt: TGCGCCAGCAGCCAACGACAGGGCGGCACTGAAGCTTTCTTT

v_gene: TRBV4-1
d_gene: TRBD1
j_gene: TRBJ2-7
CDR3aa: CASSQSRGQGAREQYF
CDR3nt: TGCGCCAGCAGCCAATCGCGAGGGCAGGGGGCGAGGGAGCAGTACTTC

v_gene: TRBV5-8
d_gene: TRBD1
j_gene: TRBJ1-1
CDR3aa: CASSLGTGVTEAFF
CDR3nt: TGTGCCAGCAGCTTGGGGACAGGGGTTACTGAAGCTTTCTTT